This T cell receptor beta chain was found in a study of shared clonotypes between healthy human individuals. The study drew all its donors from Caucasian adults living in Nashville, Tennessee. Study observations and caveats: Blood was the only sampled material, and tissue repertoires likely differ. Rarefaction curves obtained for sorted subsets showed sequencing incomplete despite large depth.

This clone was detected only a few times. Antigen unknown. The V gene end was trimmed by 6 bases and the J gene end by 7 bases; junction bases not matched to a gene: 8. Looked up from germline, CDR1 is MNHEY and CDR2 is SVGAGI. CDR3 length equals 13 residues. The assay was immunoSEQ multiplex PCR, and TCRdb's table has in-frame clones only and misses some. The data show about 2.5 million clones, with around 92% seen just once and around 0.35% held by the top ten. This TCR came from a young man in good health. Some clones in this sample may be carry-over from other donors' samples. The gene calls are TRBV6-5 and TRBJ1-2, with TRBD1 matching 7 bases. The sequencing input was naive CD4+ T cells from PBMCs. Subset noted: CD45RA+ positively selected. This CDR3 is CASSSKGAGGYTF. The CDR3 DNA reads TGTGCCAGCAGCTCTAAGGGGGCGGGTGGCTACACCTTC.